This T cell receptor beta chain was recovered during a study of long-term antiretroviral therapy in people with HIV. Every participant gave one or more pre-ART and two or more post-ART PBMC samples. Researchers report immunoSEQ v3.0 was run at survey level. Using immunoSEQ multiplex PCR, the repertoire was profiled, and TCRdb retains in-frame clones only, with some absent. The sample lists over 20,000 clones, around four fifths occurring once. The CDR3 contains 14 residues. V was pared by 6 bases and J by 6 bases, with 7 bases of the junction left unmatched. Germline V gene lookup returns CDR1 MNHEY and CDR2 SVGAGI.

Sequences were derived from unsorted PBMCs, sampled 0.5 years after starting antiretroviral therapy. The chain couples TRBV6-5 to TRBJ2-3; 9 nucleotides match TRBD2. The clonotype comes from a man younger than 35 with HIV. CDR3 residues: CASRRAGGRDTQYF. CDR3 bases: TGTGCCAGCAGAAGAGCGGGGGGTCGGGATACGCAGTATTTT.